A selection of T cell receptor beta chains follows, all from one sample in a study of T cell repertoires in cytomegalovirus infection. One entry per CDR3 protein, called by TCRdb with MiXCR from the reads. Found here are roughly 140,000 distinct CDR3 sequences, less than 25% of them singletons; the top ten hold approximately 9.9%. The sample comprised PBMCs. These receptors all stem from a human donor in good health (CMV status not recorded). Some clones in this sample may be carry-over from other donors' samples. CDR3s include the opening cysteine and the closing phenylalanine or tryptophan. The order of the fields is CDR3 length, D gene, V gene, clone size, J gene, CDR3 protein, CDR3 DNA. D genes are given only for firm matches. The size entry is marked missing in some rows and otherwise reads once, few, many or a size class.

length: 12
D: NA
V: TRBV7-8
size: many
J: TRBJ2-2
CDR3: CASSFVTGELFF
DNA: TGTGCCAGCAGCTTTGTCACCGGGGAGCTGTTTTTT

length: 16
D: NA
V: TRBV7-2
size: many
J: TRBJ2-6
CDR3: CASSLDGGPGANVLTF
DNA: TGTGCCAGCAGCTTAGATGGGGGCCCTGGGGCCAACGTCCTGACTTTC

length: 15
D: NA
V: TRBV28
size: many
J: TRBJ1-2
CDR3: CASSYTPAPSYGYTF
DNA: TGTGCCAGCAGTTATACCCCGGCCCCCTCGTATGGCTACACCTTC

length: 13
D: NA
V: TRBV7-2
size: many
J: TRBJ1-1
CDR3: CASSLWGGTEAFF
DNA: TGTGCCAGCAGCTTATGGGGTGGGACTGAAGCTTTCTTT

length: 14
D: NA
V: TRBV20-1
size: once
J: TRBJ1-5
CDR3: CSAVEGNSNQPQHF
DNA: TGCAGTGCTGTTGAAGGTAATAGCAATCAGCCCCAGCATTTT

length: 14
D: TRBD2
V: TRBV4-1
size: NA
J: TRBJ2-5
CDR3: CASSQAGLQETQYF
DNA: TGCGCCAGCAGCCAAGCGGGACTACAAGAGACCCAGTACTTC

length: 15
D: TRBD1
V: TRBV27
size: many
J: TRBJ1-4
CDR3: CASRRSRGTGEKLFF
DNA: TGTGCCAGCAGACGAAGCCGTGGGACAGGTGAAAAACTGTTTTTT

length: 15
D: NA
V: TRBV13
size: few
J: TRBJ1-1
CDR3: CASSSSGWTITEAFF
DNA: TGTGCCAGCAGTTCATCGGGATGGACTATCACTGAAGCTTTCTTT

length: 15
D: TRBD2
V: TRBV6-5
size: few
J: TRBJ2-3
CDR3: CASSSGLVITDTQYF
DNA: TGTGCCAGCAGTTCTGGACTAGTTATTACAGATACGCAGTATTTT

length: 15
D: NA
V: TRBV7-6
size: NA
J: TRBJ2-2
CDR3: CASSRSGSNTGELFF
DNA: TGTGCTAGCAGCCGAAGCGGATCTAACACCGGGGAGCTGTTTTTT

length: 13
D: NA
V: TRBV28
size: NA
J: TRBJ1-5
CDR3: CASSLKASQPQHF
DNA: TGTGCCAGCAGTTTAAAGGCCAGTCAGCCCCAGCATTTT

length: 17
D: TRBD2
V: TRBV4-3
size: few
J: TRBJ2-7
CDR3: CASSQTSSGQGTGEQYF
DNA: TGCGCCAGCAGCCAGACGTCTAGCGGGCAGGGGACCGGCGAGCAGTACTTC

length: 15
D: NA
V: TRBV11-2
size: NA
J: TRBJ1-6
CDR3: CASSSGSSYNSPLHF
DNA: TGTGCCAGCAGCTCCGGCAGCTCCTATAATTCACCCCTCCACTTT

length: 13
D: NA
V: TRBV4-1
size: few
J: TRBJ2-1
CDR3: CASSHVYLGEQFF
DNA: TGCGCCAGCAGCCATGTCTATTTGGGCGAGCAGTTCTTC

length: 15
D: TRBD1
V: TRBV11-2
size: NA
J: TRBJ2-3
CDR3: CASSFRDRSTDTQYF
DNA: TGTGCCAGCAGCTTCCGGGACAGGAGCACAGATACGCAGTATTTT

length: 16
D: TRBD1
V: TRBV7-8
size: many
J: TRBJ1-1
CDR3: CASSLIGTGAWTEAFF
DNA: TGTGCCAGCAGCTTAATCGGGACAGGGGCCTGGACTGAAGCTTTCTTT

length: 16
D: TRBD2
V: TRBV28
size: few
J: TRBJ2-3
CDR3: CASSLGTSGSANTQYF
DNA: TGTGCCAGCAGTCTAGGGACTAGCGGGAGTGCAAATACGCAGTATTTT

length: 15
D: NA
V: TRBV15
size: NA
J: TRBJ1-3
CDR3: CATSRDRGQGNTIYF
DNA: TGTGCCACCAGCAGAGATCGAGGGCAGGGAAACACCATATATTTT

length: 17
D: NA
V: TRBV7-8
size: many
J: TRBJ2-6
CDR3: CASSPRTVLSGANVLTF
DNA: TGTGCCAGCAGCCCCCGGACAGTCCTATCTGGGGCCAACGTCCTGACTTTC

length: 11
D: NA
V: TRBV12-3/TRBV12-4
size: NA
J: TRBJ2-7
CDR3: CASTSGVEQYF
DNA: TGTGCCAGCACGTCCGGGGTCGAGCAGTACTTC

length: 15
D: NA
V: TRBV28
size: few
J: TRBJ1-1
CDR3: CASRKSHGGNTEAFF
DNA: TGTGCCAGCCGCAAGTCCCACGGGGGGAACACTGAAGCTTTCTTT

length: 13
D: NA
V: TRBV10-2
size: NA
J: TRBJ2-1
CDR3: CATRISWVDEQFF
DNA: TGCGCCACCAGGATCAGTTGGGTGGATGAGCAGTTCTTC

length: 14
D: TRBD1
V: TRBV7-2
size: few
J: TRBJ2-2
CDR3: CASSQTGLIGELFF
DNA: TGTGCCAGCAGCCAGACAGGGCTGATCGGGGAGCTGTTTTTT

length: 14
D: NA
V: TRBV27
size: many
J: TRBJ2-2
CDR3: CASSLWGNTGELFF
DNA: TGTGCCAGCAGTTTATGGGGAAACACCGGGGAGCTGTTTTTT

length: 15
D: TRBD1
V: TRBV20-1
size: NA
J: TRBJ1-1
CDR3: CSAREPTGGSGVAFF
DNA: TGCAGTGCTAGAGAGCCAACAGGGGGTTCGGGGGTCGCTTTCTTT

length: 15
D: TRBD1
V: TRBV28
size: NA
J: TRBJ2-7
CDR3: CASSFHTGVSYEQYF
DNA: TGTGCCAGCAGTTTTCATACAGGGGTGTCCTACGAGCAGTACTTC

length: 14
D: TRBD1
V: TRBV5-4
size: NA
J: TRBJ2-7
CDR3: CASSLGQGLYEQYF
DNA: TGTGCCAGCAGCTTAGGACAGGGACTCTACGAGCAGTACTTC

length: 14
D: NA
V: TRBV28
size: many
J: TRBJ2-7
CDR3: CASRPHLSSYEQYF
DNA: TGTGCCAGCAGACCACACTTGAGCTCCTACGAGCAGTACTTC

length: 15
D: TRBD2
V: TRBV28
size: NA
J: TRBJ2-2
CDR3: CASSVLAGAGGELFF
DNA: TGTGCCAGCAGTGTACTAGCGGGAGCAGGAGGGGAGCTGTTTTTT

length: 14
D: NA
V: TRBV7-2
size: many
J: TRBJ1-1
CDR3: CASSLGIFPTEAFF
DNA: TGTGCCAGCAGCTTGGGGATCTTTCCCACTGAAGCTTTCTTT

length: 13
D: NA
V: TRBV5-6
size: few
J: TRBJ2-7
CDR3: CASSFPAYYEQYF
DNA: TGTGCCAGCAGCTTCCCAGCCTACTACGAGCAGTACTTC

length: 14
D: NA
V: TRBV7-2
size: many
J: TRBJ1-2
CDR3: CASSLVFDDYGYTF
DNA: TGTGCCAGCAGCTTAGTTTTTGATGACTATGGCTACACCTTC

length: 15
D: NA
V: TRBV2
size: few
J: TRBJ2-7
CDR3: CASSEIGRSSYEQYF
DNA: TGTGCCAGCAGTGAGATAGGACGCAGCTCCTACGAGCAGTACTTC

length: 14
D: TRBD1
V: TRBV7-2
size: many
J: TRBJ2-5
CDR3: CASSSDRGQETQYF
DNA: TGTGCCAGCAGCTCAGACAGGGGGCAAGAGACCCAGTACTTC

length: 15
D: NA
V: TRBV2
size: NA
J: TRBJ2-7
CDR3: CASSEFGGSSYEQYF
DNA: TGTGCCAGCAGTGAATTCGGGGGCAGCTCCTACGAGCAGTACTTC

length: 12
D: NA
V: TRBV29-1
size: NA
J: TRBJ2-7
CDR3: CSVEDEGYEQYF
DNA: TGCAGCGTTGAAGATGAGGGCTACGAGCAGTACTTC

length: 13
D: NA
V: TRBV7-9
size: NA
J: TRBJ2-1
CDR3: CASSDRTYNEQFF
DNA: TGTGCCAGCAGCGATCGGACTTACAATGAGCAGTTCTTC

length: 11
D: NA
V: TRBV7-2
size: many
J: TRBJ2-1
CDR3: CASSLEREQFF
DNA: TGTGCCAGCAGCTTAGAACGGGAGCAGTTCTTC

length: 14
D: TRBD2
V: TRBV20-1
size: NA
J: TRBJ2-3
CDR3: CSASLAGGGDTQYF
DNA: TGCAGTGCTAGCCTAGCGGGAGGGGGGGATACGCAGTATTTT

length: 15
D: TRBD2
V: TRBV7-2
size: many
J: TRBJ2-3
CDR3: CASSLVGGGTDTQYF
DNA: TGTGCCAGCAGCTTAGTGGGGGGAGGGACAGATACGCAGTATTTT

length: 15
D: TRBD2
V: TRBV7-9
size: NA
J: TRBJ2-2
CDR3: CASSTGLAGTGELFF
DNA: TGTGCCAGCAGCACGGGACTAGCGGGCACCGGGGAGCTGTTTTTT

length: 15
D: NA
V: TRBV5-4
size: NA
J: TRBJ1-2
CDR3: CASSWGNQGGNGYTF
DNA: TGTGCCAGCAGCTGGGGGAATCAAGGGGGGAATGGCTACACCTTC

length: 15
D: TRBD2
V: TRBV19
size: NA
J: TRBJ2-1
CDR3: CASSTIPTSGTSWVF
DNA: TGTGCCAGTAGTACGATCCCCACATCCGGGACTAGCTGGGTCTTC

length: 17
D: TRBD1
V: TRBV7-9
size: many
J: TRBJ2-2
CDR3: CASSAGPGQGFTGELFF
DNA: TGTGCCAGCAGCGCCGGACCGGGACAGGGGTTCACCGGGGAGCTGTTTTTT

length: 16
D: NA
V: TRBV20-1
size: few
J: TRBJ2-7
CDR3: CSAPSPRALSSYEQYF
DNA: TGCAGTGCCCCCTCGCCCAGGGCCCTAAGCTCCTACGAGCAGTACTTC

length: 15
D: NA
V: TRBV7-2
size: few
J: TRBJ1-4
CDR3: CASSLGGGGGGKLFF
DNA: TGTGCCAGCAGCTTAGGGGGGGGGGGCGGTGGAAAACTGTTTTTT